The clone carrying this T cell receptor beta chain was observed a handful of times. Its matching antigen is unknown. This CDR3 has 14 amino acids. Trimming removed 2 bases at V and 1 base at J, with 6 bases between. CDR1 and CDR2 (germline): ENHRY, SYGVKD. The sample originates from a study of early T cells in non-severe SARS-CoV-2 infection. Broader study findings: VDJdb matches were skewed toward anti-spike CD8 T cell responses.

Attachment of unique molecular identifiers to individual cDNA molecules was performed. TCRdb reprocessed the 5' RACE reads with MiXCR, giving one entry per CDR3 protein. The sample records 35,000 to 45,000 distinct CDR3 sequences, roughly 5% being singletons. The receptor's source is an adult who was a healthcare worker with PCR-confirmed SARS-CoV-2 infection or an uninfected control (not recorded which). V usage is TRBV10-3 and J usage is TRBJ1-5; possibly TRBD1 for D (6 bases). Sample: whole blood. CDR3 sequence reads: CAISETGSNQPQHF. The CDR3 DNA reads TGTGCCATCAGTGAGACAGGGAGCAATCAGCCCCAGCATTTT.